This is a list of T cell receptor beta chains from one sample in a study of T cell changes during pregnancy in multiple sclerosis. Sequencing used immunoSEQ multiplex PCR; TCRdb keeps in-frame clones, though not all of them. The table lists tens of thousands of clones, roughly 92% of them singletons. This sample comprised peripheral blood, obtained before pregnancy. These receptors were taken from a female donor with multiple sclerosis, enrolled in a pregnancy study. Both conserved end residues are part of each CDR3. The order of the fields is clone size, CDR3 length, D gene, J gene, V gene, CDR3 DNA, CDR3 protein. A D gene is named only where the DNA matches it firmly. Not all rows give a size; the values are once, few, many and, for expanded clones, a class.

clone_size: NA
cdr3_length: 15
d_call: TRBD2
j_call: TRBJ2-3
v_call: TRBV2
cdr3_nt: TGTGCCAGCAGTCGACTAGCGGGAGATCGGAGTACGCAGTATTTT
cdr3_aa: CASSRLAGDRSTQYF

clone_size: few
cdr3_length: 15
d_call: NA
j_call: TRBJ2-5
v_call: TRBV11-2
cdr3_nt: TGTGCCAGCAGCTTAGTAGACATCCCGAGCATGGCCCAGTACTTC
cdr3_aa: CASSLVDIPSMAQYF

clone_size: NA
cdr3_length: 15
d_call: NA
j_call: TRBJ1-5
v_call: TRBV28
cdr3_nt: TGTGCCAGCAGTTTGGGCCAGGCGCCTAATCAGCCCCAGCATTTT
cdr3_aa: CASSLGQAPNQPQHF

clone_size: NA
cdr3_length: 18
d_call: TRBD2
j_call: TRBJ2-7
v_call: TRBV30
cdr3_nt: TGTGCCTGGAGTGTACTTCGGCTAGCGGCCCCGAGCTCCTACGAGCAGTACTTC
cdr3_aa: CAWSVLRLAAPSSYEQYF

clone_size: once
cdr3_length: 14
d_call: NA
j_call: TRBJ2-7
v_call: TRBV7-9
cdr3_nt: TGTGCCAGCAGCATTACAGGGTCCTCCTACGAGCAGTACTTC
cdr3_aa: CASSITGSSYEQYF

clone_size: NA
cdr3_length: 15
d_call: NA
j_call: TRBJ2-7
v_call: TRBV4-3
cdr3_nt: TGCGCCAGCAGCCAAGATACGCTCCCGAGCAACGAGCAGTACTTC
cdr3_aa: CASSQDTLPSNEQYF

clone_size: NA
cdr3_length: 15
d_call: TRBD2
j_call: TRBJ2-3
v_call: TRBV30
cdr3_nt: TGTGCCTGGAGTACGCTAGCGGGAGGGTCAGATACGCAGTATTTT
cdr3_aa: CAWSTLAGGSDTQYF

clone_size: NA
cdr3_length: 13
d_call: NA
j_call: TRBJ1-3
v_call: TRBV19
cdr3_nt: TGTGCCAGTCCCGACGGAGAAGGAAACACCATATATTTT
cdr3_aa: CASPDGEGNTIYF

clone_size: NA
cdr3_length: 15
d_call: NA
j_call: TRBJ1-2
v_call: TRBV28
cdr3_nt: TGTGCCAGCAGTTTGGGGAGGGGGGATTACTATGGCTACACCTTC
cdr3_aa: CASSLGRGDYYGYTF

clone_size: NA
cdr3_length: 16
d_call: NA
j_call: TRBJ2-1
v_call: TRBV5-4
cdr3_nt: TGTGCCAGCAGCGGGCGCGCCAGCGGATCATACAATGAGCAGTTCTTC
cdr3_aa: CASSGRASGSYNEQFF

clone_size: NA
cdr3_length: 15
d_call: NA
j_call: TRBJ2-2
v_call: TRBV7-6
cdr3_nt: TGTGCCAGCAGCTTATTAAGCGGGAACACCGGGGAGCTGTTTTTT
cdr3_aa: CASSLLSGNTGELFF

clone_size: NA
cdr3_length: 16
d_call: TRBD1
j_call: TRBJ2-1
v_call: TRBV27
cdr3_nt: TGTGCCAGCAGTCCCTCCGGGACAGGGGGGTACAATGAGCAGTTCTTC
cdr3_aa: CASSPSGTGGYNEQFF

clone_size: NA
cdr3_length: 15
d_call: NA
j_call: TRBJ1-1
v_call: TRBV4-3
cdr3_nt: TGCGCCAGCAGCCAAGAGGACAGTATGAACACTGAAGCTTTCTTT
cdr3_aa: CASSQEDSMNTEAFF

clone_size: NA
cdr3_length: 15
d_call: NA
j_call: TRBJ2-7
v_call: TRBV7-2
cdr3_nt: TGTGCCAGCAGCCTTTCTCAGGACAGCCTCTACGAGCAGTACTTC
cdr3_aa: CASSLSQDSLYEQYF

clone_size: NA
cdr3_length: 14
d_call: TRBD2
j_call: TRBJ2-7
v_call: TRBV4-1
cdr3_nt: TGCGCCAGCAGCCAACCGGGGGGCTCCTACGAGCAGTACTTC
cdr3_aa: CASSQPGGSYEQYF

clone_size: NA
cdr3_length: 16
d_call: TRBD2
j_call: TRBJ2-1
v_call: TRBV5-4
cdr3_nt: TGTGCCAGCAGCTTGAAGGGGCGGGAGAGAGTAAATGAGCAGTTCTTC
cdr3_aa: CASSLKGRERVNEQFF

clone_size: NA
cdr3_length: 15
d_call: TRBD2
j_call: TRBJ2-7
v_call: TRBV4-2
cdr3_nt: TGTGCCAGCAGCCAAGACCGGGGGGGGTCCTACGAGCAGTACTTC
cdr3_aa: CASSQDRGGSYEQYF